The following is a T cell receptor (beta chain) sequence with its context. Its specificity is unknown. This entry belongs to a study of shared clonotypes between healthy human individuals. Across the study: Per-donor plates numbered three CD4 naive, three CD4 memory, two CD8 naive and one CD8 memory.

Study-wide results and caveats: Sampling involved blood alone; tissue repertoires likely differ.

Germline V CDR1 and CDR2: SGHKS, YYEKEE (reference sequence). CDR3 length: 13 residues. Deletions cut 0 bases from V and 3 bases from J, with 5 bases between. Deep level was the assay's run setting. The assay was immunoSEQ multiplex PCR, and TCRdb's table has in-frame clones only and misses some. The data show about 2.3 million clones, 85% to 95% seen once. This TCR was sampled from a young man in good health. Some clones in this sample may be carry-over from other donors' samples. V usage is TRBV5-5 and J usage is TRBJ2-3; no reliable D call. Sequencing was carried out using naive CD4+ T cells from PBMCs. Subset denoted: CD45RA+ positively selected. The DNA for the CDR3 is TGTGCCAGCAGCTTGGGCTCTACAGATACGCAGTATTTT. Its protein is CASSLGSTDTQYF.